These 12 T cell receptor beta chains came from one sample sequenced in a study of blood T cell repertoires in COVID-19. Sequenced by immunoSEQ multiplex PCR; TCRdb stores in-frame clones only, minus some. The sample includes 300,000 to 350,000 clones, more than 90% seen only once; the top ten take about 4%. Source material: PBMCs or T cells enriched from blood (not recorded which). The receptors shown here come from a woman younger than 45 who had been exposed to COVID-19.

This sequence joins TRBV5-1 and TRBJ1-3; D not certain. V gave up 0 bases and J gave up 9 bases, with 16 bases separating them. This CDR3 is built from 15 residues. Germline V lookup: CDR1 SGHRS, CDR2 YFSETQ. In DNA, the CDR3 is TGCGCCAGCAGCTTGGCCCTAGACACGAGCGGCACCATATATTTT. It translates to CASSLALDTSGTIYF.

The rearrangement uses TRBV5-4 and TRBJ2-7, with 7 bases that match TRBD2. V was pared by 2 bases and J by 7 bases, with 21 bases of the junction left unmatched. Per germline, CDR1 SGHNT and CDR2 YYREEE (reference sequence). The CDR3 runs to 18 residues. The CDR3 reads CASSFRVSGTMVLGEQYF. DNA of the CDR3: TGTGCCAGCAGCTTCAGGGTTTCCGGGACTATGGTGTTGGGGGAGCAGTACTTC. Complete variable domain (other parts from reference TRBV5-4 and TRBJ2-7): ETGVTQSPTHLIKTRGQQVTLRCSSQSGHNTVSWYQQALGQGPQFIFQYYREEENGRGNFPPRFSGLQFPNYSSELNVNALELDDSALYLCASSFRVSGTMVLGEQYFGPGTRLTVT.

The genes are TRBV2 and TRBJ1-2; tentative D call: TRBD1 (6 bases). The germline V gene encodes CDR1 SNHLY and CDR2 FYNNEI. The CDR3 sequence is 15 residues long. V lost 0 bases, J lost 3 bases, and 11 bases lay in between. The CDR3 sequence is CASSEAAGAHYGYTF. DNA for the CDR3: TGTGCCAGCAGTGAAGCCGCGGGGGCTCACTATGGCTACACCTTC.

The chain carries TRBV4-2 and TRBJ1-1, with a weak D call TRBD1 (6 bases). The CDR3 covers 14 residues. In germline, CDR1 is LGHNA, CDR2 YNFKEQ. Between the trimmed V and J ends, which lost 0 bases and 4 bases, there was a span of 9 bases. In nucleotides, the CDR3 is TGTGCCAGCAGCCAAGATCAGGGGACCACTGAAGCTTTCTTT. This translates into CASSQDQGTTEAFF.

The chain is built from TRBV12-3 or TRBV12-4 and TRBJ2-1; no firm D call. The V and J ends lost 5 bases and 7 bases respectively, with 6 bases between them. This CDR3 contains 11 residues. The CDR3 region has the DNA TGTGCCAGCAGTCAATTTAATGAGCAGTTCTTC. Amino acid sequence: CASSQFNEQFF.

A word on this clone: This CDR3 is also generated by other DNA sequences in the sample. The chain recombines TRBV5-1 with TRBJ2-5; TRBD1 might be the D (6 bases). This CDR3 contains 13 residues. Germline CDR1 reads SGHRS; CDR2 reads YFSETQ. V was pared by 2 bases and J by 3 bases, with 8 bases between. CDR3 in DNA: TGCGCCAGCAGCTTCACAGGGAAAGAGACCCAGTACTTC. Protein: CASSFTGKETQYF.

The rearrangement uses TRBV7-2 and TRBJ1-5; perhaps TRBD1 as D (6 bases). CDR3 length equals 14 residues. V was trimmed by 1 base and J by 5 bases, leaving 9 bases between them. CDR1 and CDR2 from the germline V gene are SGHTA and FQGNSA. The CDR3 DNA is TGTGCCAGCAGCTTAGACAGGGATTATCAGCCCCAGCATTTT. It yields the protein CASSLDRDYQPQHF.

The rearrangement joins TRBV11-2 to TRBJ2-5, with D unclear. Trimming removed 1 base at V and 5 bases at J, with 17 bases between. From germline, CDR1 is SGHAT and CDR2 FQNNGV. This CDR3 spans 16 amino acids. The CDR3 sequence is CASSLVVSRNGETQYF. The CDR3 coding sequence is TGTGCCAGCAGCTTAGTGGTCTCCCGGAACGGGGAGACCCAGTACTTC.

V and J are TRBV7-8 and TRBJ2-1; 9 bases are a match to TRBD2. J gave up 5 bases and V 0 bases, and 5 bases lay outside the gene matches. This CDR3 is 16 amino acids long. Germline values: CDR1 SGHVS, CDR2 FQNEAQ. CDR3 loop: CASSLAASGANNEQFF. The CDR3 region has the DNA TGTGCCAGCAGCTTAGCGGCTAGCGGGGCGAACAATGAGCAGTTCTTC.

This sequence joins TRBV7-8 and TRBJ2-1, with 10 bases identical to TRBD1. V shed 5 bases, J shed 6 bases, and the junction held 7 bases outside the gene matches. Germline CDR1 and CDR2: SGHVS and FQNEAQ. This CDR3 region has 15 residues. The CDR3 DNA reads TGTGCCAGCAGCAACCTGTGGGACAGGGGCAATGAGCAGTTCTTC. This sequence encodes CASSNLWDRGNEQFF.

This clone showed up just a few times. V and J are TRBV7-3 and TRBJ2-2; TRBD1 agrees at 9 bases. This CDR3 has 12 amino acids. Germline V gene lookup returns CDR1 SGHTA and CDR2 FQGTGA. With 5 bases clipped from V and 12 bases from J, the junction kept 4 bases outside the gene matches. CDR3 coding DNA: TGTGCCAGCAGCCTGGGACAGGGAAAGCTGTTTTTT. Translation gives CASSLGQGKLFF.

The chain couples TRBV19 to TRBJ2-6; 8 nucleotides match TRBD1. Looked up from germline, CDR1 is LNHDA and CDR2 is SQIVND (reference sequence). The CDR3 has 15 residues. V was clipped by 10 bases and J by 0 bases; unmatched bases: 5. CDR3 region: CATQQGVSGANVLTF. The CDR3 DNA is TGTGCCACCCAACAGGGGGTCTCTGGGGCCAACGTCCTGACTTTC.